These 25 T cell receptor beta chains came from one sample sequenced in a study of T cell responses to AZD1222 COVID-19 vaccine. Assay: immunoSEQ multiplex PCR; the TCRdb copy retains only in-frame clones and omits some. The sample shows about 100,000 clones, 85% to 90% of them seen only once. The sequenced sample was peripheral blood, obtained on day 0 of AZD1222 vaccination. All receptors derive from an adult in good health.

This clone came up once. The V gene is TRBV7-6, the J gene TRBJ2-3; 10 bases are shared with TRBD2. Trimming took 3 bases from V and 1 from J; bases not matched to a gene: 7. The CDR3 is 17 amino acids. Germline CDR1 is SGHVS and CDR2 is FNYEAQ. In DNA, the CDR3 is TGTGCCAGCAGCTTGAAGCCTAGCGGGGGAGGCACAGATACGCAGTATTTT. Amino acids: CASSLKPSGGGTDTQYF.

The chain joins TRBV7-2 to TRBJ2-7; 9 positions match TRBD1. CDR1 is SGHTA, CDR2 FQGNSA, per germline. Trimming removed 3 bases from V and 0 bases from J; junction bases left unmatched: 3. CDR3 length: 15 residues. CDR3 sequence reads: CASSLTGQGSYEQYF. The CDR3 nucleotides read TGTGCCAGCAGCTTGACGGGACAGGGCTCCTACGAGCAGTACTTC. The full variable domain, its missing parts supplied by reference TRBV7-2 and TRBJ2-7, is GAGVSQSPSNKVTEKGKDVELRCDPISGHTALYWYRQSLGQGLEFLIYFQGNSAPDKSGLPSDRFSAERTGGSVSTLTIQRTQQEDSAVYLCASSLTGQGSYEQYFGPGTRLTVT.

This clone was picked up one time. The chain joins TRBV28 to TRBJ2-1, with 11 bases identical to TRBD2. This CDR3 contains 15 residues. Germline CDR1 is MDHEN and CDR2 is SYDVKM. V was pared by 9 bases and J by 0 bases, with 4 bases of the junction left unmatched. The CDR3 DNA sequence: TGTGCCAGTCTAGCGGGGGGAAGCTCCTACAATGAGCAGTTCTTC. Its translation is CASLAGGSSYNEQFF.

The V gene is TRBV7-9, the J gene TRBJ2-5, with D uncertain. Matching the DNA end better, TRBJ2-7 makes the J call doubtful. Germline lookup yields CDR1 SEHNR and CDR2 FQNEAQ (reference sequence). CDR3 length: 11 amino acids. The CDR3: CASSLEYEQYF. The CDR3 nucleotides are TGTGCCAGCAGCTTAGAGTACGAGCAGTACTTC.

The rearrangement joins TRBV6-5 to TRBJ2-1, with D possibly matching TRBD1 (6 bases). CDR1 is MNHEY and CDR2 is SVGAGI in the germline V gene. This CDR3 has 14 amino acids. V lost 7 bases, J lost 9 bases, and 19 bases lay in between. The CDR3 nucleotides are TGTGCCAGCACCATAATGGAGAGAGGGGGTGAGCAGTTCTTC. It is translated as CASTIMERGGEQFF.

CDR3 loop: CAISSTGTYAGELFF. As DNA, the CDR3 is TGTGCCATCAGTAGCACAGGGACGTATGCCGGGGAGCTGTTTTTT. The J gene is TRBJ2-2, the V gene TRBV10-3; D may be TRBD1 (6 bases). Germline loops: CDR1 ENHRY, CDR2 SYGVKD. The CDR3 is 15 residues long. V lost 5 bases to trimming and J lost 6 bases, with 16 bases between them.

The chain combines TRBV29-1 with TRBJ1-1; D is unresolved. The V gene's germline CDR1 is SQVTM and CDR2 ANQGSEA. V was clipped by 3 bases and J by 5 bases, with 4 bases between them. This CDR3 has 10 amino acids. CDR3 nucleotide sequence: TGCAGCGTTGATGAAACTGAAGCTTTCTTT. It codes for CSVDETEAFF.

This clone was seen a few times. The chain recombines TRBV12-3 or TRBV12-4 with TRBJ2-2; D remains unclear. V shed 3 bases and J shed 6 bases, with 8 bases lying between them. This CDR3 is built from 13 residues. CDR3 sequence (DNA): TGTGCCAGCAGTTTGACGGCCGCCGGGGAGCTGTTTTTT. Amino acid sequence: CASSLTAAGELFF.

The rearrangement links TRBV6-6 to TRBJ1-4; 8 bases fit TRBD1. Germline V CDR1 and CDR2: MNHNY, SVGAGI (reference sequence). The CDR3 consists of 15 residues. With 6 bases clipped from V and 8 bases from J, the junction kept 11 bases outside the gene matches. In DNA form, the CDR3 reads TGTGCCAGCAGAGGCGCGACAGGGGCTGTGGAAAAACTGTTTTTT. Amino acids: CASRGATGAVEKLFF.

The chain recombines TRBV19 with TRBJ2-2; 7 bases agree with TRBD1. V lost 8 bases, J lost 1 base, and 1 base stayed unmatched. The germline gives CDR1 LNHDA, CDR2 SQIVND (reference sequence). The CDR3 sequence is 13 residues long. Here the CDR3 DNA reads TGTGCCAGTCGACAGGGGAACACCGGGGAGCTGTTTTTT. Translating gives CASRQGNTGELFF.

This chain joins TRBV25-1 and TRBJ1-1; D remains ambiguous. The CDR3 consists of 13 residues. CDR1 is MGHDK, CDR2 SYGVNS, per germline. Trimming left V 5 bases short and J 0 bases short, with 7 bases between. CDR3 in amino acids: CASSIAVNTEAFF. CDR3 coding DNA: TGTGCCAGCAGTATCGCTGTGAACACTGAAGCTTTCTTT.

The genes are TRBV14 and TRBJ2-5; D is perhaps TRBD2 (6 bases). The V and J ends lost 3 bases and 5 bases respectively, with 13 bases between them. Per the germline V gene, CDR1 is SGHDN and CDR2 is FVKESK. This CDR3 is built from 14 residues. The CDR3 DNA reads TGTGCCAGCAGCCATGACGGGAGCTACGAGACCCAGTACTTC. This codes for CASSHDGSYETQYF.

This CDR3 reads CASSREPGQVGETQYF. CDR3 DNA sequence: TGTGCCAGCAGCCGCGAACCGGGACAGGTTGGGGAGACCCAGTACTTC. This chain links TRBV4-2 with TRBJ2-5, with 8 bases fitting TRBD1. The CDR3 length is 16 residues. Germline V gives CDR1 LGHNA, CDR2 YNFKEQ. V dropped 4 bases and J dropped 5; count of bases not matched to a gene: 12.

The chain couples TRBV28 to TRBJ1-5; D perhaps matches TRBD1 (5 bases). V shed 3 bases and J shed 6 bases, with 15 bases lying between them. CDR1 and CDR2 (germline): MDHEN, SYDVKM. This CDR3 region has 15 residues. Here the CDR3 DNA reads TGTGCCAGCAGTTTCCCTGGCAGGGTGGGTCAGCCCCAGCATTTT. Translated, it gives CASSFPGRVGQPQHF.

This chain connects TRBV28 to TRBJ2-2, with 9 positions matching TRBD2. Germline assignment: CDR1 MDHEN and CDR2 SYDVKM. This CDR3 comprises 20 residues. V trimming: 7 bases; J trimming: 4 bases; junction bases outside the gene matches: 22. CDR3 amino acids: CASTTSGVGGRAQGTGELFF. CDR3 nucleotides: TGTGCCAGCACCACCAGCGGGGTTGGCGGGAGGGCCCAGGGCACCGGGGAGCTGTTTTTT.

This chain uses TRBV25-1 with TRBJ2-7; D not resolved. The CDR3 covers 13 residues. From germline, CDR1 is MGHDK and CDR2 SYGVNS. Trimming shortened V by 3 bases and J by 1 base, and 7 bases separated the two germline ends. The CDR3 DNA reads as TGTGCCAGCAGTGATAGGGCGTCCTACGAGCAGTACTTC. This encodes CASSDRASYEQYF.

The genes are TRBV23-1 and TRBJ2-5; D unclear. TRBV23-1 is annotated as an ORF whose role is uncertain. This CDR3 spans 14 amino acids. The V end lost 5 bases, the J end lost 5 bases, and 15 bases lay between the germline ends. CDR3 region: CASSCPRFTETQYF. The CDR3 region has the DNA TGCGCCAGCAGTTGTCCCCGATTTACGGAGACCCAGTACTTC.

The count of this clone is one. The chain is built from TRBV10-3 and TRBJ1-5; TRBD1 matches 7 bases. This CDR3 comprises 14 residues. Germline assignment: CDR1 ENHRY and CDR2 SYGVKD. After removal of 8 bases from V and 2 bases from J, the junction contained 6 bases not matched to a gene. The CDR3 here is CAIQGGEGNQPQHF. DNA for the CDR3: TGTGCCATCCAGGGGGGAGAGGGCAATCAGCCCCAGCATTTT.

V is TRBV10-2 and J is TRBJ2-1; D uncertain. Trimming took 7 bases from V and 5 from J, leaving 9 bases between them. The CDR3 runs to 12 residues. Looked up from germline, CDR1 is WSHSY and CDR2 is SAAADI. The CDR3 nucleotides read TGCGCCAGCACTGACTTCAACAATGAGCAGTTCTTC. As protein: CASTDFNNEQFF.

This clone was counted once. The chain uses TRBV18 and TRBJ2-5, with no clear D. Germline V gene lookup returns CDR1 KGHSH and CDR2 LQKENI. Trimming left V 3 bases short and J 2 bases short, with 4 bases between. This CDR3 is 12 amino acids long. The CDR3 sequence: CASSPLQETQYF. CDR3 in DNA: TGTGCCAGCTCACCCCTTCAAGAGACCCAGTACTTC.

With respect to this clone: A much larger clonotype is one base distant, so this may be a read error. In the same sample, other DNA sequences code for this CDR3. The chain is built from TRBV7-6 and TRBJ2-3; D gene ambiguous. Looked up from germline, CDR1 is SGHVS and CDR2 is FNYEAQ. CDR3 length: 15 residues. The CDR3: CASSLRTISTDTQYF. The CDR3 DNA sequence: TGTGCCAGTAGCTTAAGAACCATTAGCACAGATACGCAGTATTTT.

V and J are TRBV27 and TRBJ1-1; possible D gene TRBD1, 5 bases. Germline V lookup: CDR1 MNHEY, CDR2 SMNVEV (reference sequence). The CDR3 has 14 amino acids. Trimming cost V 7 bases and J 4 bases, with 16 bases left between them. The CDR3 region has the DNA TGTGCCAGCAAAGAAGGGGCCCTTGGCACTGAAGCTTTCTTT. As protein: CASKEGALGTEAFF.

Concerning this clone itself: Other DNA sequences from this sample encode an identical CDR3 as well. The V gene is TRBV6-1, the J gene TRBJ1-1; possibly TRBD1 for D (5 bases). Per the germline V gene, CDR1 is MNHNS and CDR2 is SASEGT. This CDR3 is 13 amino acids long. Trimming removed 3 bases from V and 2 bases from J, with 7 bases in between. CDR3 sequence reads: CASSERGNTEAFF. CDR3 DNA sequence: TGTGCCAGCAGTGAGAGGGGAAACACTGAAGCTTTCTTT.

This chain links TRBV12-5 with TRBJ2-3; 10 bases align to TRBD2. This CDR3 is built from 15 residues. J gave up 4 bases and V 5 bases, and 6 bases lay outside the gene matches. Germline values: CDR1 LGHNT, CDR2 FRNRAP. CDR3: CASGEGLARSDTQYF. In DNA, the CDR3 is TGTGCTAGTGGTGAGGGACTAGCGCGGTCAGATACGCAGTATTTT.

The chain has TRBV30 and TRBJ2-2; D is uncertain. The CDR3 sequence is 12 residues long. Per germline, CDR1 GTSNPN and CDR2 SVGIG (reference sequence). Trimming left V 4 bases short and J 6 bases short, with 9 bases between. DNA for the CDR3: TGTGCCTGGACCGCCCGGGCCGGGGAGCTGTTTTTT. Translation: CAWTARAGELFF.